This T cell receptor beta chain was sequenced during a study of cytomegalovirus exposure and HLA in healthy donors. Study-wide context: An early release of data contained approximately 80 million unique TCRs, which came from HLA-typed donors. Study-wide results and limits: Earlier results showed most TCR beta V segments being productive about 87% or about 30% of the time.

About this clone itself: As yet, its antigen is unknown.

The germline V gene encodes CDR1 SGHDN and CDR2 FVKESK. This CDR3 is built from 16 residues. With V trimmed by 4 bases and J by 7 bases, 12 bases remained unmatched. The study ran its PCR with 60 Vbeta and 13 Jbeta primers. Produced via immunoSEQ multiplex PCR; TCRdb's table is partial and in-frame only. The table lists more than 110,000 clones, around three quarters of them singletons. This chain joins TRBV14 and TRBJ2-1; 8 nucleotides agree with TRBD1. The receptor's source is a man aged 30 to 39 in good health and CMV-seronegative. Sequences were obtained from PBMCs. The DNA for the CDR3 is TGTGCCAGCAGCCCTTTTCGGAGGACAGGGAGGAATGAGCAGTTCTTC. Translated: CASSPFRRTGRNEQFF.